The clone carrying this T cell receptor (beta chain) was detected a few times. Autoimmune disease history or systemic immunosuppression disqualified patients. The protocol was immunoSEQ multiplex PCR, while the TCRdb copy is restricted to in-frame clones and leaves out a portion. This table has about 69,000 clones, 80% to 85% appearing once. The sample originates from a study of OX40 agonist ivuxolimab in advanced cancers. Study background: The study gave patients intravenous ivuxolimab at 0.01 to 10 mg/kg every 2 weeks. Participants could have had prior anti-PD-1, anti-PD-L1 or anti-CTLA-4 therapy, and about 37% had some.

The CDR3 consists of 17 residues. In germline, CDR1 is SGHNT, CDR2 YYREEE (reference sequence). Unmatched junction bases numbered 6, after V lost 4 bases and J lost 1 base. The specimen comprised CD4+ or CD8+ T cells sorted from blood, sampled in a trial of the OX40 agonist ivuxolimab. The chain recombines TRBV5-4 with TRBJ2-2; the match to TRBD2 covers 11 bases. This TCR was recovered from an adult with an advanced solid tumor such as melanoma, head and neck, liver or kidney cancer. CDR3 nucleotides: TGTGCCAGCAGCATCCCCGGGACTAGCGGGAACACCGGGGAGCTGTTTTTT. Translation gives CASSIPGTSGNTGELFF.